Detailed here is one T cell receptor (beta chain). Trimming cost V 4 bases and J 0 bases, with 10 bases left between them. The V gene's germline CDR1 is LNHDA and CDR2 SQIVND (reference sequence). The CDR3 has 15 residues. The sample belongs to a study of blood T cell repertoires in COVID-19. Study context: From T cells, B-cell-depleted T cells, or PBMCs came the material, which was cDNA or gDNA.

The data were produced by immunoSEQ multiplex PCR, yet TCRdb's version contains in-frame clones alone and is incomplete. The data show approximately 230,000 clones, around nine tenths seen once. The TCR comes from a woman aged 35 to 49 who had recovered from COVID-19. Sequenced material: peripheral blood. V gene TRBV19 combines with J gene TRBJ2-1, with D possibly being TRBD2 (7 bases). In nucleotides, the CDR3 is TGTGCCAGTAGTACTCGGGGGGCCTCCTACAATGAGCAGTTCTTC. Protein: CASSTRGASYNEQFF.